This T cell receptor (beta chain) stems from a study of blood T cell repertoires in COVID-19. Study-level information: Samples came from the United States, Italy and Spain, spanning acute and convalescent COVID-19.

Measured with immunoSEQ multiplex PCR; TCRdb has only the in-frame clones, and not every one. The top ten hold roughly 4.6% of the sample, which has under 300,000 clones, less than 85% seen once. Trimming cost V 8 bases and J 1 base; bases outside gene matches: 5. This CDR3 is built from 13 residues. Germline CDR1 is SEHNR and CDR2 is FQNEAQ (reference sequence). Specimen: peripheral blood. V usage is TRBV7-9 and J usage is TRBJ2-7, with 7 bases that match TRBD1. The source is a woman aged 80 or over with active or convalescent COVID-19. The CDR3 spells CASLVQGSYEQYF. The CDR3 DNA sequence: TGTGCCAGCTTAGTACAGGGGTCCTACGAGCAGTACTTC.